Here is one T cell receptor beta chain with its context. Its target is not known. This sample is drawn from a study of a mutant IDH1 vaccine in newly diagnosed glioma. CDR3 length: 14 residues. Germline CDR1 and CDR2: MDHEN and SYDVKM. The V gene lost 4 bases and the J gene lost 8 bases, with 17 bases spanning the gap. Time point described: week 5, during vaccination. Each vaccine dose was 300 ug of mutant IDH1 20-mer peptide, with topical imiquimod. TCRdb's table, derived via immunoSEQ multiplex PCR, lists solely in-frame clones and lacks some. The sample shows about 40,000 clones, 80% to 95% of them seen only once.

This chain links TRBV28 with TRBJ1-2, with D maybe TRBD1 (5 bases). This TCR was sampled from a middle-aged man with glioma. The material was PBMCs, obtained from a glioma patient whose treatment included an IDH1 peptide vaccine. The CDR3 bases are TGTGCCAGCAGTTCCTACGACGCAGGGTTCGGCTACACCTTC. This gives the protein CASSSYDAGFGYTF.